These 11 T cell receptor beta chains came from one sample sequenced in a study of a mutant IDH1 vaccine in newly diagnosed glioma. The repertoire was sequenced with immunoSEQ multiplex PCR; TCRdb's copy has only in-frame clones and lacks some. The table shows approximately 100,000 clones, with around nine tenths occurring only once. Documented time point: baseline, week 1 (first vaccination visit). Regarding treatment: pre-vaccination baseline after standard-of-care therapy. The sequencing here drew on PBMCs, taken from a glioma patient treated with radiotherapy, temozolomide or both. These receptors were taken from a woman aged 45 to 65 with glioma.

This sequence joins TRBV5-4 and TRBJ1-5; perhaps TRBD1 as D (5 bases). Germline lookup yields CDR1 SGHNT and CDR2 YYREEE (reference sequence). Trimming took 2 bases from V and 6 from J, leaving 6 bases between them. There are 12 residues in the CDR3. CDR3 loop: CASSFGGQPQHF. CDR3 nucleotides: TGTGCCAGCAGCTTCGGGGGTCAGCCCCAGCATTTT.

The gene calls are TRBV9 and TRBJ2-7; D might be TRBD2 (5 bases). The germline V gene has CDR1 SGDLS and CDR2 YYNGEE. Between the trimmed V and J ends, which lost 4 bases and 3 bases, there was a span of 14 bases. The CDR3 runs to 14 residues. CDR3 sequence: CASSPGSPGYEQYF. CDR3 sequence (DNA): TGTGCCAGCAGCCCGGGATCCCCTGGCTACGAGCAGTACTTC. Full variable domain (rest looked up from reference TRBV9 and TRBJ2-7): DSGVTQTPKHLITATGQRVTLRCSPRSGDLSVYWYQQSLDQGLQFLIQYYNGEERAKGNILERFSAQQFPDLHSELNLSSLELGDSALYFCASSPGSPGYEQYFGPGTRLTVT.

With respect to this clone: Other DNA sequences from this sample encode an identical CDR3 as well. The rearrangement links TRBV5-1 to TRBJ2-7; 8 nucleotides agree with TRBD2. The CDR3 covers 16 residues. V shed 2 bases and J 2 bases; nucleotides not matched to a gene: 9. Germline CDR1 reads SGHRS; CDR2 reads YFSETQ. CDR3 region: CASSLQVSGIPYEQYF. The CDR3 region has the DNA TGCGCCAGCAGCTTACAGGTTAGCGGGATCCCCTACGAGCAGTACTTC. Full variable domain (missing parts from reference TRBV5-1 and TRBJ2-7): KAGVTQTPRYLIKTRGQQVTLSCSPISGHRSVSWYQQTPGQGLQFLFEYFSETQRNKGNFPGRFSGRQFSNSRSEMNVSTLELGDSALYLCASSLQVSGIPYEQYFGPGTRLTVT.

This rearrangement joins TRBV11-2 to TRBJ2-2; possible D gene TRBD2, 6 bases. This CDR3 contains 17 residues. Per the germline V gene, CDR1 is SGHAT and CDR2 is FQNNGV. The V gene lost 5 bases and the J gene lost 6 bases, with 22 bases spanning the gap. CDR3: CASSPRIGDSGSGELFF. CDR3 in DNA: TGTGCCAGCAGCCCCCGGATAGGGGACTCCGGCTCCGGGGAGCTGTTTTTT.

The chain joins TRBV10-2 to TRBJ2-7; no clear D gene. The CDR3 is made up of 13 amino acids. V was trimmed by 8 bases and J by 6 bases, leaving 17 bases between them. Germline CDR1 WSHSY, CDR2 SAAADI. The CDR3 DNA reads TGCGCCAGCCGCACAGCCTCTGGCGGCGAGCAGTACTTC. It encodes CASRTASGGEQYF.

This clone was seen once. The gene calls are TRBV30 and TRBJ1-6; D unclear. CDR1 and CDR2 (germline): GTSNPN, SVGIG (reference sequence). The CDR3 consists of 14 residues. V was pared by 2 bases and J by 6 bases, with 11 bases between. The CDR3 DNA is TGTGCCTGGAGTCCGGGAGGCGGTAATTCACCCCTCCACTTT. Protein sequence: CAWSPGGGNSPLHF.

This sequence joins TRBV27 and TRBJ2-3, with D possibly TRBD1 on 6 matching bases. The germline V and J ends were trimmed by 0 bases and 2 bases, with 12 bases remaining between them. Germline values: CDR1 MNHEY, CDR2 SMNVEV (reference sequence). The CDR3 runs to 16 residues. The CDR3 nucleotides read TGTGCCAGCAGTTTATCGCCCAGGGGCGTCACAGATACGCAGTATTTT. Protein product: CASSLSPRGVTDTQYF.

This clone was recorded once. The chain uses TRBV7-6 and TRBJ2-5, with 8 bases that match TRBD1. The J segment lost 5 bases and the V segment lost 5 bases, leaving 13 bases of the junction unmatched. From germline, CDR1 is SGHVS and CDR2 FNYEAQ. The CDR3 sequence is 16 residues long. The CDR3 sequence: CASSPTGQGAEETQYF. In nucleotides, the CDR3 is TGTGCCAGCAGCCCGACGGGGCAGGGGGCTGAGGAGACCCAGTACTTC.

This clone turned up a few times. CDR3 residues: CAWSVPGTGSTEAFF. In DNA, the CDR3 is TGTGCCTGGAGTGTCCCTGGGACAGGGAGCACTGAAGCTTTCTTT. This chain links TRBV30 with TRBJ1-1; 9 nucleotides align to TRBD1. V lost 0 bases and J lost 4; bases outside the gene matches: 6. Germline V CDR1 and CDR2: GTSNPN, SVGIG (reference sequence). CDR3 length: 15 amino acids. Together with reference TRBV30 and TRBJ1-1, the CDR3 gives the full variable domain: SQTIHQWPATLVQPVGSPLSLECTVEGTSNPNLYWYRQAAGRGLQLLFYSVGIGQISSEVPQNLSASRPQDRQFILSSKKLLLSDSGFYLCAWSVPGTGSTEAFFGQGTRLTVV.

The chain couples TRBV6-1 to TRBJ2-3; 13 positions agree with TRBD2. V dropped 1 base and J dropped 6; count of bases not matched to a gene: 4. In germline, CDR1 is MNHNS, CDR2 SASEGT. The CDR3 totals 16 residues. The CDR3 sequence is CASSEGLAGGADTQYF. The CDR3 DNA reads TGTGCCAGCAGTGAAGGACTAGCGGGAGGAGCGGATACGCAGTATTTT.

The rearrangement joins TRBV9 to TRBJ2-1; D gene ambiguous. CDR1 is SGDLS and CDR2 is YYNGEE in the germline V gene. V was shortened by 0 bases and J by 0 bases, with 4 bases between the two germline ends. CDR3 size: 14 residues. This chain's CDR3 is CASSVDSSYNEQFF. Written as DNA, the CDR3 is TGTGCCAGCAGCGTAGACAGCTCCTACAATGAGCAGTTCTTC. Complete variable domain (other parts from reference TRBV9 and TRBJ2-1): DSGVTQTPKHLITATGQRVTLRCSPRSGDLSVYWYQQSLDQGLQFLIQYYNGEERAKGNILERFSAQQFPDLHSELNLSSLELGDSALYFCASSVDSSYNEQFFGPGTRLTVL.